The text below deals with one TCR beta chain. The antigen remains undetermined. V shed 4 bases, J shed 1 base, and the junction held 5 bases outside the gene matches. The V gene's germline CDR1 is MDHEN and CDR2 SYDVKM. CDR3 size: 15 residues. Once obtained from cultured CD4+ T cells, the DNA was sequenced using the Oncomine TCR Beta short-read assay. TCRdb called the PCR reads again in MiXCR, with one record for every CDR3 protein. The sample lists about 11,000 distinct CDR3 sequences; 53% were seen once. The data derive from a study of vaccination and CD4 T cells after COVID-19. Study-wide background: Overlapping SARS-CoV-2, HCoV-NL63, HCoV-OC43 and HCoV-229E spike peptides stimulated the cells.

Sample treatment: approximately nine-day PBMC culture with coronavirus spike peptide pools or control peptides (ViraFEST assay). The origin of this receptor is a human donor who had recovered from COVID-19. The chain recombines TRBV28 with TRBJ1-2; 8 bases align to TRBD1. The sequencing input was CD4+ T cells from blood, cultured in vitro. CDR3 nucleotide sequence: TGTGCCAGCAGTTCACAGGGGGTCGGTAACTATGGCTACACCTTC. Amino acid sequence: CASSSQGVGNYGYTF.